This T cell receptor (beta chain) was sequenced during a study of PD-1 blockade in classical Hodgkin lymphoma. About this clone: Distinct nucleotide sequences in the sample also encode this CDR3.

Some clones are missing from TCRdb's copy, which holds only in-frame ones; the method was immunoSEQ multiplex PCR. Altogether about 21,000 clones are present, around nine tenths being singletons, with the ten largest covering over 6%. Germline CDR1 SGHTA, CDR2 FQGNSA. V was trimmed by 5 bases and J by 7 bases, leaving 14 bases between them. The CDR3 length is 13 residues. The time point denotes: newly diagnosed, previously untreated cHL patient sample. Researchers pulled CD8+ T cells out of thawed PBMCs using magnetic negative selection. Researchers used newly diagnosed, untreated classical Hodgkin lymphoma PBMCs for comparison.

The rearrangement uses TRBV7-2 and TRBJ1-2, with D possibly being TRBD1 (6 bases). The receptor was derived from a human donor with classical Hodgkin lymphoma. Sequencing used CD8+ T cells from blood. The CDR3 spells CASSPSRGAGYTF. The DNA for the CDR3 is TGTGCCAGCAGCCCTTCGAGGGGGGCTGGCTACACCTTC.